This T cell receptor beta chain was retrieved from a study of blood T cells in healthy people across ages. General study results and limits: Possibly confounding the expanded clonotype changes was the fact that donor CMV status was unknown.

On this clonotype itself: Its antigen is currently unknown.

The CDR3 covers 12 residues. V lost 7 bases to trimming and J lost 6 bases, with 13 bases between them. CDR1 is LGHNT and CDR2 is FRNRAP in the germline V gene. Collection of roughly 9.8 milliliters of peripheral blood was performed for each donor. The extraction recovered at least 6 micrograms of total RNA per sample. A second PCR of about 6 to 12 cycles used a sample-barcoded 5' primer and a J-beta primer mix. Each CDR3 protein gets one entry after TCRdb re-called the 5' RACE reads with MiXCR. The repertoire includes hundreds of thousands of distinct CDR3 sequences, under 65% of them detected once, and 30% to 40% sits in the top ten.

Sequencing was performed on blood. This clonotype was obtained from a man between 60 and 75 years old in good health. The chain recombines TRBV12-5 with TRBJ2-7; D remains ambiguous. The DNA of the CDR3 is TGTGCTAGTGTAACCCCCGTTGGCGAGCAGTACTTC. It translates to CASVTPVGEQYF.